This T cell receptor beta chain was identified in a study of neurological immune-mediated disorders. This clonotype has at least ten counts. As yet, its antigen is unknown. Each CDR3 protein is one row after TCRdb ran MiXCR on the 5' RACE reads. The sample shows about 40,000 distinct CDR3 sequences, 13% to 15% of them seen only once. Whole-study results and caveats: Across subjects, no CDR3 amino acid sequence appeared in expanded clones of more than one subject, a finding that suggested private repertoires in all groups. Multiple sclerosis patients had less TCR clonal expansion than even healthy controls, unlike HTLV-1-associated myelopathy.

The sequenced sample was PBMCs. The receptor comes from a woman in her fifties or sixties with HTLV-1-associated myelopathy (HAM/TSP).

CDR3 amino acids: CASRLRQSTGELFF. The CDR3 DNA is TGTGCCAGCAGGTTAAGACAGTCAACCGGGGAGCTGTTTTTT. The V gene is TRBV12-3 or TRBV12-4, the J gene TRBJ2-2, with D possibly matching TRBD1 (5 bases). Trimming pared 6 bases from V and 5 bases from J, leaving 13 bases between. The CDR3 is made up of 14 amino acids.